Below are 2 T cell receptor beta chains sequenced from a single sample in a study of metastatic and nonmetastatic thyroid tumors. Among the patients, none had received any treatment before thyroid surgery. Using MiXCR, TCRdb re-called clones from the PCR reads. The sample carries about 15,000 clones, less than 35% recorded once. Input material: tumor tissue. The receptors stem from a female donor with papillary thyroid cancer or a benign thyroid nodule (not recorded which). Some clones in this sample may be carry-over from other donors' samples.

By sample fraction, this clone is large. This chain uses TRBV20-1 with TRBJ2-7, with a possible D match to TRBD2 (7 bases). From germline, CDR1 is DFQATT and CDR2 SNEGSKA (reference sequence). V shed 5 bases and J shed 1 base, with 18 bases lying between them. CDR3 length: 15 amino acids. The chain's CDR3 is CSAPVGRGPSYEQYF. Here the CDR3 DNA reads TGCAGTGCTCCAGTGGGGCGGGGGCCATCCTACGAGCAGTACTTC.

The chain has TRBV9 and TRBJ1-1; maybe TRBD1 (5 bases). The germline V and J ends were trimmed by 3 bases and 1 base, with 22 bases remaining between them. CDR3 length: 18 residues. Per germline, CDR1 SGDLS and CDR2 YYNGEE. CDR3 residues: CASSATKWDGKSNTEAFF. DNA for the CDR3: TGTGCCAGCAGCGCAACGAAGTGGGACGGCAAATCGAACACTGAAGCTTTCTTT.